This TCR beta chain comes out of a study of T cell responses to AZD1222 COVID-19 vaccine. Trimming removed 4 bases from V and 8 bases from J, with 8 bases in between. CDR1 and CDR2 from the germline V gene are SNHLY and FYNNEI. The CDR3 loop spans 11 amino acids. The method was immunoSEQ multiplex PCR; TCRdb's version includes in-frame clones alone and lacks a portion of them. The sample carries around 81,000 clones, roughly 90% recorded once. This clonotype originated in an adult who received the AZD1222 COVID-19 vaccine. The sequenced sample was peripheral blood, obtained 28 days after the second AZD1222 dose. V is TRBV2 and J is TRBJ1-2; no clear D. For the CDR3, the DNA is TGTGCCAGCAGTGGGGGATACGGCTACACCTTC. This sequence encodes CASSGGYGYTF.